This T cell receptor (beta chain) was identified in a study of response to subunit inactivated influenza vaccine. Study-wide points: With each seasonal influenza vaccination, the authors suggested, few new T cells are recruited.

TCRdb analysed the RT-PCR reads with MiXCR anew, one entry per CDR3 protein. The table has around 520,000 distinct CDR3 sequences, 10% to 15% seen once. As for this clonotype: As yet, its antigen is unknown.

The CDR3 runs 15 residues. CDR1 is MGHRA, CDR2 YSYEKL, per germline. Trimming shortened V by 0 bases and J by 1 base, and 9 bases separated the two germline ends. The rearrangement uses TRBV4-1 and TRBJ1-1; no reliable D call. The sample in question was PBMCs from blood, obtained on the day of vaccination. This receptor was identified in a man aged 50-59 years who received an inactivated influenza vaccine. The CDR3, as DNA: TGCGCCAGCAGCCAAGAGGACGGGGAGAACACTGAAGCTTTCTTT. Translation gives CASSQEDGENTEAFF.